This TCR beta chain was sequenced in a study of blood T cell repertoires in COVID-19. Original methodology: Reference gene primer amplification gave estimated nucleated cell counts. Profiled with immunoSEQ multiplex PCR; TCRdb holds only in-frame clones, not every one. V and J calls plus clone size are reproduced from that table; the DNA served to infer D and trimming. The sample has approximately 300,000 clones, 87% seen once. Participants' own reports of clinical history determined their cohort assignment. Cohort 3 recovery required two negative PCRs, clearance, or symptom resolution. Unmatched junction bases numbered 7, after V lost 8 bases and J lost 4 bases. Germline V CDR1 and CDR2: MNHEY, SMNVEV (reference sequence). The CDR3 is 15 amino acids.

The J gene is TRBJ2-6, the V gene TRBV27; TRBD1 matches 8 bases. This receptor was obtained from a woman in her thirties who had recovered from COVID-19. Sequenced sample: PBMCs or T cells enriched from blood (not recorded which). CDR3 region: CASGRGLSGANVLTF. CDR3 sequence (DNA): TGTGCCAGCGGCAGGGGGCTTTCGGGGGCCAACGTCCTGACTTTC.